The 15 T cell receptor beta chains presented below share a single source sample, sequenced in a study of T-cell reconstitution after alpha-beta-depleted transplantation in children. During its preparation, the TCRbeta library received unique molecular identifiers. MiXCR, applied by TCRdb to the PCR reads, yields one record per CDR3 protein. The sample yields around 960,000 distinct CDR3 sequences, roughly 29% seen once. The sequences come from PBMCs, mostly from graft donor cells, collected 360 days after TCRalphabeta/CD19-depleted stem cell transplant. These TCRs come from a boy under two years old who had a stem cell transplant for SCID, so the T cells may come from the graft donor.

The table lists this clonotype with a few counts. The J gene is TRBJ2-1, the V gene TRBV4-2; possibly TRBD1 for D (6 bases). This CDR3 contains 18 residues. V dropped 1 base and J dropped 2 bases, with 18 bases sitting between them. Per germline, CDR1 LGHNA and CDR2 YNFKEQ. The DNA of the CDR3 is TGTGCCAGCAGCCAAGGGGGCCAGGGGCTCTCCACCTACAATGAGCAGTTCTTC. It yields the protein CASSQGGQGLSTYNEQFF.

This clonotype was picked up many times. V gene TRBV2 combines with J gene TRBJ2-1, with 11 bases fitting TRBD2. CDR3 length equals 17 residues. Germline trimming cut 0 bases from V and 8 bases from J; bases unmatched to any gene: 9. Germline values: CDR1 SNHLY, CDR2 FYNNEI. CDR3 in amino acids: CASSEALETSGIYEQFF. CDR3 DNA sequence: TGTGCCAGCAGTGAAGCGCTTGAGACTAGCGGGATATATGAGCAGTTCTTC.

This clonotype showed up just a few times. This sequence joins TRBV6-2 or TRBV6-3 and TRBJ2-3; 9 bases match TRBD1. V gave up 3 bases and J gave up 2 bases; unmatched junction bases: 6. Germline loops: CDR1 MNHEY, CDR2 SVGEGT. The CDR3 loop spans 16 amino acids. The CDR3 DNA follows: TGTGCCAGCAGTTATACAGGGGGCCTTTCCACAGATACGCAGTATTTT. It translates to CASSYTGGLSTDTQYF.

This clonotype has a handful of counts. This rearrangement joins TRBV3-1 to TRBJ2-1; TRBD2 matches at 11 bases. CDR1 and CDR2 (germline): LGHDT, YNNKEL (reference sequence). J gave up 7 bases and V 3 bases, and 8 bases lay outside the gene matches. The CDR3 extends over 16 amino acids. DNA of the CDR3: TGTGCCAGCAGCCAGCCCGGACTAGCGGGTGGAAATGAGCAGTTCTTC. Amino acids: CASSQPGLAGGNEQFF.

This clonotype was seen a handful of times. The chain uses TRBV24-1 and TRBJ2-5; D may be TRBD1 (5 bases). The CDR3 is made up of 17 amino acids. Germline V gene sequence: CDR1 KGHDR, CDR2 SFDVKD. Here the CDR3 reads CERLITTVFLDQETQYF. The CDR3 DNA follows: TGTGAAAGGCTGATAACGACAGTTTTTTTGGACCAAGAGACCCAGTACTTC.

The chain couples TRBV12-5 to TRBJ2-1; D possibly corresponds to TRBD2 (7 bases). This CDR3 comprises 18 residues. V shed 5 bases and J shed 5 bases, with 25 bases lying between them. In germline, CDR1 is LGHNT, CDR2 FRNRAP. The CDR3 bases are TGTGCTAGTGGTCCGGCGAGCGGACTCCCCGGGGGGCACAATGAGCAGTTCTTC. This codes for CASGPASGLPGGHNEQFF.

In this sample, this clonotype turned up a few times. The rearrangement joins TRBV12-3 or TRBV12-4 to TRBJ2-1, with a weak D call TRBD1 (6 bases). There are 15 residues in the CDR3. V was clipped by 10 bases and J by 6 bases, with 22 bases between them. Here the CDR3 reads CATAEGQGIGNEQFF. In DNA, the CDR3 is TGTGCCACCGCCGAAGGGCAGGGGATCGGCAATGAGCAGTTCTTC.

V is TRBV21-1 and J is TRBJ1-1. TRBV21-1 is labeled a pseudogene. The CDR3 is 13 amino acids. In DNA, the CDR3 is TGTGCCAGCAGCAAGGGCAGCGTCACTGAAGCTTTCTTT. Translation: CASSKGSVTEAFF.

The gene calls are TRBV19 and TRBJ1-2; a weak D match, TRBD1 (6 bases). V lost 2 bases, J lost 8 bases, and 21 bases lay in between. CDR1 LNHDA and CDR2 SQIVND come from the germline V gene (reference sequence). This CDR3 has 16 amino acids. The chain's CDR3 is CASSISFERTVSGYTF. DNA of the CDR3: TGTGCCAGTAGTATATCGTTTGAGAGGACAGTATCGGGCTACACCTTC. The entire variable domain, with the rest obtained from reference TRBV19 and TRBJ1-2, is as follows: DGGITQSPKYLFRKEGQNVTLSCEQNLNHDAMYWYRQDPGQGLRLIYYSQIVNDFQKGDIAEGYSVSREKKESFPLTVTSAQKNPTAFYLCASSISFERTVSGYTFGSGTRLTVV.

This chain uses TRBV11-2 with TRBJ1-1; D gene uncertain. In germline, CDR1 is SGHAT, CDR2 FQNNGV. V lost 4 bases to trimming and J lost 1 base, with 16 bases between them. The CDR3 loop spans 16 amino acids. In nucleotides, the CDR3 is TGTGCCAGCAGCTCGTCAGATAGGGCAGGGAACACTGAAGCTTTCTTT. Residues: CASSSSDRAGNTEAFF. Full variable domain (remainder filled in from reference TRBV11-2 and TRBJ1-1): EAGVAQSPRYKIIEKRQSVAFWCNPISGHATLYWYQQILGQGPKLLIQFQNNGVVDDSQLPKDRFSAERLKGVDSTLKIQPAKLEDSAVYLCASSSSDRAGNTEAFFGQGTRLTVV.

This clonotype was counted between two and nine times. The gene calls are TRBV5-1 and TRBJ2-1; D may be TRBD2 (5 bases). V was shortened by 3 bases and J by 7 bases, with 11 bases between the two germline ends. CDR3 length: 13 residues. Germline assignment: CDR1 SGHRS and CDR2 YFSETQ. The CDR3 region is CASSSRGFNEQFF. The CDR3 nucleotides are TGCGCCAGCAGCTCACGGGGTTTTAATGAGCAGTTCTTC.

At least ten counts were recorded for this clonotype. The V and J genes are TRBV10-3 and TRBJ2-1, with no clear D. Germline CDR1 reads ENHRY; CDR2 reads SYGVKD. This CDR3 region has 16 residues. Between the trimmed V and J ends, which lost 3 bases and 6 bases, there was a span of 18 bases. The CDR3 sequence is CAISDRSTPNPNEQFF. CDR3 sequence (DNA): TGTGCCATCAGTGACCGATCGACTCCGAACCCCAATGAGCAGTTCTTC.

This clonotype came up once. The gene calls are TRBV7-6 and TRBJ2-1; 7 bases are a match to TRBD2. CDR3 length equals 14 residues. Germline V CDR1 and CDR2: SGHVS, FNYEAQ. V trimming: 1 base; J trimming: 8 bases; junction bases outside the gene matches: 5. CDR3 coding DNA: TGTGCCAGCAGCTTAGACTCGGGGGGACATGAGCAGTTCTTC. It translates to CASSLDSGGHEQFF. Full variable domain (remainder filled in from reference TRBV7-6 and TRBJ2-1): GAGVSQSPRYKVTKRGQDVALRCDPISGHVSLYWYRQALGQGPEFLTYFNYEAQQDKSGLPNDRFSAERPEGSISTLTIQRTEQRDSAMYRCASSLDSGGHEQFFGPGTRLTVL.

This chain uses TRBV11-2 with TRBJ2-1; 9 bases map to TRBD1. Germline CDR1 and CDR2: SGHAT and FQNNGV. The CDR3 has 19 residues. After removal of 4 bases from V and 2 bases from J, the junction contained 15 bases not matched to a gene. CDR3 sequence (DNA): TGTGCCAGCAGCTCCCTAGTCCCGGGACAGGGTCGAACCTACAATGAGCAGTTCTTC. Translation gives CASSSLVPGQGRTYNEQFF. The variable domain in full, completed from reference TRBV11-2 and TRBJ2-1, reads EAGVAQSPRYKIIEKRQSVAFWCNPISGHATLYWYQQILGQGPKLLIQFQNNGVVDDSQLPKDRFSAERLKGVDSTLKIQPAKLEDSAVYLCASSSLVPGQGRTYNEQFFGPGTRLTVL.

The chain links TRBV11-2 to TRBJ2-1; 9 nucleotides align to TRBD1. The CDR3 totals 14 residues. Germline trimming cut 6 bases from V and 9 bases from J; bases unmatched to any gene: 9. Looked up from germline, CDR1 is SGHAT and CDR2 is FQNNGV. The CDR3 here is CASRKGQGVSEQFF. The CDR3 bases are TGTGCCAGCAGAAAGGGACAGGGTGTAAGTGAGCAGTTCTTC.